The clone carrying this T cell receptor beta chain came up a few times. This record belongs to a study of shared T cell receptors in the human thymus. Sequencing used immunoSEQ multiplex PCR; TCRdb keeps in-frame clones, though not all of them. In the table there are more than 550,000 clones, roughly 85% of which are singletons. The CDR3 extends over 15 amino acids. The V end lost 0 bases, the J end lost 0 bases, and 7 bases lay between the germline ends. Germline CDR1 SGDLS, CDR2 YYNGEE. The sample was also reused in another study, on human thymus T cells. That study reports: Thymic as well as blood repertoires seemed to favor certain V and J genes unevenly. Highly overlapping thymic repertoires among unrelated individuals were reported in related research.

V is TRBV9 and J is TRBJ2-1; no clear D. This clonotype was sampled from a girl in the first two years of life with a congenital heart defect. The sequenced sample consisted of thymocytes. The DNA of the CDR3 is TGTGCCAGCAGCGTAGGAGAAAGCTCCTACAATGAGCAGTTCTTC. It yields the protein CASSVGESSYNEQFF.